Sequencing of this T cell receptor beta chain was carried out in a study of blood T cells in healthy people across ages. Overall study findings and caveats: Both higher diversity and more naive CD4+ cells marked long-lived donors when set against aged donors.

A sample-barcoded 5' primer and a J-beta primer mix were used in a second PCR of about 7 to 11 cycles. TCRdb re-called the 5' RACE reads through MiXCR, storing one row per CDR3 protein. The sample lists hundreds of thousands of distinct CDR3 sequences; roughly 25% were seen once. Comments on this clonotype: What it recognizes is unknown.

The length of the CDR3 is 13 residues. The germline CDR1 and CDR2 sequences are SGHVS and FNYEAQ. The V and J ends lost 5 bases and 12 bases respectively, with 14 bases between them. These sequences were also reported in another study, on T cells of mothers and their children. As reported in that work: Maternal samples each gave over 9.5 million TCR beta CDR3 reads, and child samples around 3.2 million each. Researchers report slightly higher, though non-significant, overlap in related mother-child pairs than in unrelated pairs.

The TCR originated in a boy aged 5-17 years in good health. The sequencing input was blood. The rearrangement joins TRBV7-6 to TRBJ1-6; a possible D gene is TRBD1 (5 bases). The CDR3, as DNA: TGTGCCAGCAGCCTGGGACCTTTAAAACCCCTCCACTTT. Protein product: CASSLGPLKPLHF.